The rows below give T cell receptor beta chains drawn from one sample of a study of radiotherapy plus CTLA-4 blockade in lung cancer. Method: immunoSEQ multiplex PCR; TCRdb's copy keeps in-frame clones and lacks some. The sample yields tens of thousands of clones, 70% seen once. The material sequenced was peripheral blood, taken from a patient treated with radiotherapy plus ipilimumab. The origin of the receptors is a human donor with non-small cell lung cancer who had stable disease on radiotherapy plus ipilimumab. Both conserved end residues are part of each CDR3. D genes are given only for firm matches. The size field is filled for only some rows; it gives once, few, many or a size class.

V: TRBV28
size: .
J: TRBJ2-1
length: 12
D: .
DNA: TGTGCCGGCGGTGGGGATTCTTATGAGCAGTTCTTC
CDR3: CAGGGDSYEQFF

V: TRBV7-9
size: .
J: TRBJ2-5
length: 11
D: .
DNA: TGTGCCAGCAGCCCTAGGGAGACCCAGTACTTC
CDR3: CASSPRETQYF

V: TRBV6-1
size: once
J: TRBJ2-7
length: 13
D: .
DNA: TGTGCCAGCAGTAGCGGAGGTCCGTACGAGCAGTACTTC
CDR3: CASSSGGPYEQYF

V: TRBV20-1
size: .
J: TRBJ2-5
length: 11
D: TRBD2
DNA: TGCCGAGCGGGATTACAAGAGACCCAGTACTTC
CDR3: CRAGLQETQYF

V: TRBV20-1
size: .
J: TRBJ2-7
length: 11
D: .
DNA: TGCAGTGCTAGAATAGATCCCGAGCAGTACTTC
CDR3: CSARIDPEQYF

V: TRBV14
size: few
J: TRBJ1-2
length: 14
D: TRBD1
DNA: TGTGCCAGCAGCCAGGACAGGGTAATCGAAGGCTACACCTTC
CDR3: CASSQDRVIEGYTF

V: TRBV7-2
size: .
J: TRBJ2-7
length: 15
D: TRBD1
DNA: TGTGCCAGCAGCGAACGACAGGGGGGGATATACGAGCAGTACTTC
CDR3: CASSERQGGIYEQYF

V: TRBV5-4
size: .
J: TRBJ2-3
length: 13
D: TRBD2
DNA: TGTGCCAGCAGTCGGGAGGGCCTAGATACGCAGTATTTT
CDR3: CASSREGLDTQYF

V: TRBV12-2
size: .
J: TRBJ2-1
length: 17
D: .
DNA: TGTGCAAGTCGCTTAGGGACTAGCGGGAGCCGCGGGGGGGAGCAGTTCTTC
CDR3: CASRLGTSGSRGGEQFF

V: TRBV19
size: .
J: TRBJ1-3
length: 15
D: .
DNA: TGTGCCAGTAGTATAGTATCCGGTTCTGGAAACACCATATATTTT
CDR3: CASSIVSGSGNTIYF

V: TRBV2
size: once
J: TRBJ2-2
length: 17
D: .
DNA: TGTGCCAGCAGTGAAGAGTTGATCAGATCGAACACCGGGGAGCTGTTTTTT
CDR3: CASSEELIRSNTGELFF

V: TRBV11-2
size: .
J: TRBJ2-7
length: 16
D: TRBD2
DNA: TGTGCCAGCAGCTTAACCGCTAGCGGGAGATTCCACGAGCAGTACTTC
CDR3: CASSLTASGRFHEQYF

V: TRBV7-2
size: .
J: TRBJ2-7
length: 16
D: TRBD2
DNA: TGTGCCAGCAGCTTAGTAGGACTAGCGGGAATCCGCGAGCAGTACTTC
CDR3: CASSLVGLAGIREQYF

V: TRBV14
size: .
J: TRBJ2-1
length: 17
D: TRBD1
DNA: TGTGCCAGCAGCCAAGTCCCGCCAGGGGGCTGGGGCAATGAGCAGTTCTTC
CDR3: CASSQVPPGGWGNEQFF

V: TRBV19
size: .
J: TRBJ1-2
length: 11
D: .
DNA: TGTGCCAGTAGTATCGGGTATGGCTACACCTTC
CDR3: CASSIGYGYTF

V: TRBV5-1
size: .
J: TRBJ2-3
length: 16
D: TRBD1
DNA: TGCGCCAGCAGCCGACAGGGAGCGTCTAGCACAGATACGCAGTATTTT
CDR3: CASSRQGASSTDTQYF

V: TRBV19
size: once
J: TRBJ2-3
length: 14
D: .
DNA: TGTGCCTCCACTCATCCGGGCCGCACAGATACGCAGTATTTT
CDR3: CASTHPGRTDTQYF

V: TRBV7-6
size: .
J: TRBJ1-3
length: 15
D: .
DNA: TGTGCCAGCAGCTCCTTCGGGGTCTCTGGAAACACCATATATTTT
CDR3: CASSSFGVSGNTIYF

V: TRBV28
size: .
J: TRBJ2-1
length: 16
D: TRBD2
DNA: TGTGCCAGCAGCCCCCATAGCGGGAGCGGATTCAATGAGCAGTTCTTC
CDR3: CASSPHSGSGFNEQFF

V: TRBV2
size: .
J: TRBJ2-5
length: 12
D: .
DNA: TGTGCCAGCAGTGTAAGGAGAGAGACCCAGTACTTC
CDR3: CASSVRRETQYF

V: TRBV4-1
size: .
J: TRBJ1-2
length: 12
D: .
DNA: TGCGCCAGCAGCCATCCGTGGGACGGCTACACCTTC
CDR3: CASSHPWDGYTF

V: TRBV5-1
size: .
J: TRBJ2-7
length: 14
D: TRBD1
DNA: TGCGCCAGCAGCGCGGATGGGACAGTCGACGAGCAGTACTTC
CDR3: CASSADGTVDEQYF

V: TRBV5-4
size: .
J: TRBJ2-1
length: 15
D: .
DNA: TGTGCCAGCAGCTTTGGCAGGGGGGACTACAATGAGCAGTTCTTC
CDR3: CASSFGRGDYNEQFF

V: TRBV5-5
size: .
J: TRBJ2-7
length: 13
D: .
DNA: TGTGCCAGCAGCCACCTTGGAGCGATCGAGCAGTACTTC
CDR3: CASSHLGAIEQYF

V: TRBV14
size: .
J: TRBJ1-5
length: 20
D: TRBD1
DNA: TGTGCCAGCAGCACCCGTGGGGACAGTCGAGAAAACTATAGCAATCAGCCCCAGCATTTT
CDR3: CASSTRGDSRENYSNQPQHF

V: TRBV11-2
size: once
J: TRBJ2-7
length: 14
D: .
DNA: TGTGCCAGCAGCTTAGGGGGGCAGGCCTACGAGCAGTACTTC
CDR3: CASSLGGQAYEQYF

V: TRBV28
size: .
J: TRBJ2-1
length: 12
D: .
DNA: TGTGCCAGCAGTTTAGGGCCGGCAGGCCAGTTCTTC
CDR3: CASSLGPAGQFF

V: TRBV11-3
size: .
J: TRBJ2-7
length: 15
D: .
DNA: TGTGCCAGCAGCTCCCGGGGTAGCGTCGTAAGCGAGCAGTACTTC
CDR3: CASSSRGSVVSEQYF

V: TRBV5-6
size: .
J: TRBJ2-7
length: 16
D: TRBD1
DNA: TGTGCCAGCAGCCTCCTCCGAGACAGGGATTTATACGAGCAGTACTTC
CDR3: CASSLLRDRDLYEQYF

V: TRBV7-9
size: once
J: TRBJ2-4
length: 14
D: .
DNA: TGTGCCAGCAGCTTATCCCAGGGAAGAAGCATTCAGTACTTC
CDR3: CASSLSQGRSIQYF

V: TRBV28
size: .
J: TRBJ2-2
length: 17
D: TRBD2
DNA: TGTGCCAGCAGTTCCATCCGGGACTATGCGAACACCGGGGAGCTGTTTTTT
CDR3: CASSSIRDYANTGELFF

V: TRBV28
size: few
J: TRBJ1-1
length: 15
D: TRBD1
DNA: TGTGCCAGCAGTTTACCCGACAGGGGGCTCACTGAAGCTTTCTTT
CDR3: CASSLPDRGLTEAFF

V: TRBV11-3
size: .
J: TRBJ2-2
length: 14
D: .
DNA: TGTGCCAGCAGCCGAGTCGACGGTACCGGGGAGCTGTTTTTT
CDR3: CASSRVDGTGELFF

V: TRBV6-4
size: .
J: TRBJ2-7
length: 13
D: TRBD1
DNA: TGTGCCAGCAGTGAGGTGGCAGGGGGCGAGCAGTACTTC
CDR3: CASSEVAGGEQYF

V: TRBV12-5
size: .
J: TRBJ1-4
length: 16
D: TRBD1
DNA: TGTGCTAGTGGTTCCACATCAGGGGGAGGCCCTGAAAAACTGTTTTTT
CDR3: CASGSTSGGGPEKLFF

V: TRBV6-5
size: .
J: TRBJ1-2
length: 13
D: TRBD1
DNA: TGTGCCAGCAGTCGGGACAGGGTCCAGGGCTACACCTTC
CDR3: CASSRDRVQGYTF

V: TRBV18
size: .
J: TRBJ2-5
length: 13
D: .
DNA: TGTGCCAGCTCACCAAGAGACGAAGAGACCCAGTACTTC
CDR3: CASSPRDEETQYF

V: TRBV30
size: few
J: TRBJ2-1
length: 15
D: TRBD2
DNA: TGTGCCTGGAGTTTTCATAGCGGGAGGCGGAATGAGCAGTTCTTC
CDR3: CAWSFHSGRRNEQFF

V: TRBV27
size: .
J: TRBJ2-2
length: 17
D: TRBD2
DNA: TGTGCCAGCACCGCCCGGGCACTAGCGGGAAACACCGGGGAGCTGTTTTTT
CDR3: CASTARALAGNTGELFF

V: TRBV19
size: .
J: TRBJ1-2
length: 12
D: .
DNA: TGTGCCAGTAGCTATGGAGGGGCCGGCTACACCTTC
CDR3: CASSYGGAGYTF

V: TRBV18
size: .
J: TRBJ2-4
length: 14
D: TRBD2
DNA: TGTGCCAGCTCACCAGCTGCTAGCGGAAACATTCAGTACTTC
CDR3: CASSPAASGNIQYF